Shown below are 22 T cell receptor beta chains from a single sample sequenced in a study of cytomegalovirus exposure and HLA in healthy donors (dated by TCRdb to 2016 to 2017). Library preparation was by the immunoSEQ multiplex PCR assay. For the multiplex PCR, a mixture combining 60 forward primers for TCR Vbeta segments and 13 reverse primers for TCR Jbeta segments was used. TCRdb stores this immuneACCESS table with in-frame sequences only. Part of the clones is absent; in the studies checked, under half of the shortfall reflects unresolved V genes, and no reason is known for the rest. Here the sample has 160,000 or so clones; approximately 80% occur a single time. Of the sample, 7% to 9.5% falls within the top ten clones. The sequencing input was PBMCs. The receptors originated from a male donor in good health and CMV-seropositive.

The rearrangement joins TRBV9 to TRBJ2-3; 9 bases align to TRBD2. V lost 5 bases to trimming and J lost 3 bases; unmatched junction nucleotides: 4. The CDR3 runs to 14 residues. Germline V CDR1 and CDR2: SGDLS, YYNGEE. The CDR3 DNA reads TGTGCCAGCAGAAGCGGGGGGTTGACAGATACGCAGTATTTT. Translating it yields CASRSGGLTDTQYF.

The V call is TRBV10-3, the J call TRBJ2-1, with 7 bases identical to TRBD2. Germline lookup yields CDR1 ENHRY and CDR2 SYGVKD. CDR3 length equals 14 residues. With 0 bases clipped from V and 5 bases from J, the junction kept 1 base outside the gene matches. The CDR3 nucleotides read TGTGCCATCAGTGAGTCGGCGGGAGACAATGAGCAGTTCTTC. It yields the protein CAISESAGDNEQFF.

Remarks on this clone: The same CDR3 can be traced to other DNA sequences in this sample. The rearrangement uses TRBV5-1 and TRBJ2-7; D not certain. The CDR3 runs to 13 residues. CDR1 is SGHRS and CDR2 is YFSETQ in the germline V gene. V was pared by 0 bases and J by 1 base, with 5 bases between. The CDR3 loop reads CASSLGSSYEQYF. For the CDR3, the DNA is TGCGCCAGCAGCTTGGGCAGTTCCTACGAGCAGTACTTC.

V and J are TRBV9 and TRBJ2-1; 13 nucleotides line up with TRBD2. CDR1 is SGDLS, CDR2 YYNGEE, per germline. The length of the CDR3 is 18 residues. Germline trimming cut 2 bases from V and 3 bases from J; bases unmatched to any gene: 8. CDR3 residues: CASSVGLAGPNLYNEQFF. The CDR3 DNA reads TGTGCCAGCAGCGTGGGACTAGCGGGGCCTAATCTCTACAATGAGCAGTTCTTC.

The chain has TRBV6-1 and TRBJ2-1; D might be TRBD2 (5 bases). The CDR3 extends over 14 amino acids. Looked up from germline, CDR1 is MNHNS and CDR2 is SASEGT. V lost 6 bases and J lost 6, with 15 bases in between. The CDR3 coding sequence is TGTGCCAGCAGACTAGAGAGCGGCAGCAATGAGCAGTTCTTC. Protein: CASRLESGSNEQFF.

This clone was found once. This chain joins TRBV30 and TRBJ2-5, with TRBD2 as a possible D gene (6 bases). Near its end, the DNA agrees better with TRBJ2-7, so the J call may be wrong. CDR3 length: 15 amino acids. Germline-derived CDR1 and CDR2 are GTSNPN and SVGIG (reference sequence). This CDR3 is CAWRGLILSSYEQYF. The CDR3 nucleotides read TGTGCCTGGAGGGGACTGATACTAAGCTCCTACGAGCAGTACTTC.

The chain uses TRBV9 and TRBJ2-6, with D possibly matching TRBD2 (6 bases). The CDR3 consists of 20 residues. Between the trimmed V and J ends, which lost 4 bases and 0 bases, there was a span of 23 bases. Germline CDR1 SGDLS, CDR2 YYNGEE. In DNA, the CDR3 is TGTGCCAGCAGCCCCCGAGGATCGGGAGAAGTATTCTCTGGGGCCAACGTCCTGACTTTC. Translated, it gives CASSPRGSGEVFSGANVLTF.

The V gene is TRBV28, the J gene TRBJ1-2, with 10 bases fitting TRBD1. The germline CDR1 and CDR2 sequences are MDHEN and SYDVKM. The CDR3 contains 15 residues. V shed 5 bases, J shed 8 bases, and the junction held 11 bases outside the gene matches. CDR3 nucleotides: TGTGCCAGCAGTCCTACCGGGACAGGGGTGATCGGCTACACCTTC. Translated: CASSPTGTGVIGYTF.

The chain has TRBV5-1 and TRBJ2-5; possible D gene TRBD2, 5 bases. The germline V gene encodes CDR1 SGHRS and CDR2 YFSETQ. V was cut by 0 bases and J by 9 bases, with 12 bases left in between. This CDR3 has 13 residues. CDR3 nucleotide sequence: TGCGCCAGCAGCTTGGATTTGTCGGAGGCCCAGTACTTC. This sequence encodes CASSLDLSEAQYF.

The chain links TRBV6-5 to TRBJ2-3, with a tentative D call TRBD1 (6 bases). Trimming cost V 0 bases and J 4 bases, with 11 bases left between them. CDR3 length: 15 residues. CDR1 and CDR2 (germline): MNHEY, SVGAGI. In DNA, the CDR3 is TGTGCCAGCAGTTACTCTTCAGAGGGGGCAGATACGCAGTATTTT. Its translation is CASSYSSEGADTQYF.

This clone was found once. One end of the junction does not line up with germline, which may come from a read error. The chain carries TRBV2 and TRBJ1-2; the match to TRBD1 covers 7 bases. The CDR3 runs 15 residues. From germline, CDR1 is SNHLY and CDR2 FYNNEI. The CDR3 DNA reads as TGCGCCAGCAGTGAACAGGGGATCCCCTTATTTGGCTACACCTTC. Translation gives CASSEQGIPLFGYTF.

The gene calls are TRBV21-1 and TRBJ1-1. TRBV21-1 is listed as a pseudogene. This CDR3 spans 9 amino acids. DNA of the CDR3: TGTGCCGGGGCGGGGGGAGCTTTCTTT. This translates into CAGAGGAFF.

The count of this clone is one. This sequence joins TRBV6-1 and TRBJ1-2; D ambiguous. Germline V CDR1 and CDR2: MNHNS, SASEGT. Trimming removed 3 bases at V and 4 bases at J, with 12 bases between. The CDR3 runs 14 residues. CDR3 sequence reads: CASSEVRLTYGYTF. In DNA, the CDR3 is TGTGCCAGCAGTGAGGTCAGACTAACCTATGGCTACACCTTC.

CDR3 residues: CASSSGTANTGELFF. The DNA of the CDR3 is TGTGCCAGCAGCTCGGGGACAGCTAACACCGGGGAGCTGTTTTTT. The chain carries TRBV7-2 and TRBJ2-2, with 7 bases aligning to TRBD1. This CDR3 is built from 15 residues. Looked up from germline, CDR1 is SGHTA and CDR2 is FQGNSA. Trimming at V came to 4 bases and at J to 2 bases, leaving 4 bases not matched to a gene.

The CDR3 is CASSLMGLSGRVYNEQFF. CDR3 nucleotides: TGTGCCAGCAGTCTCATGGGCCTTAGCGGGAGGGTATACAATGAGCAGTTCTTC. V and J are TRBV28 and TRBJ2-1; TRBD2 matches 11 bases. The germline CDR1 and CDR2 sequences are MDHEN and SYDVKM. The CDR3 has 18 residues. Losses at the gene ends were 5 bases for V and 4 bases for J; bases not matched to a gene: 13.

CDR3: CASSPGGLGYEQYF. The CDR3 DNA is TGTGCCAGCAGCCCGGGGGGGCTCGGCTACGAGCAGTACTTC. V is TRBV5-4 and J is TRBJ2-7; 8 bases fit TRBD2. After removal of 4 bases from V and 3 bases from J, the junction contained 6 bases not matched to a gene. The CDR3 sequence is 14 residues long. Germline CDR1 is SGHNT and CDR2 is YYREEE (reference sequence). The complete variable domain, with remaining parts taken from reference TRBV5-4 and TRBJ2-7, reads ETGVTQSPTHLIKTRGQQVTLRCSSQSGHNTVSWYQQALGQGPQFIFQYYREEENGRGNFPPRFSGLQFPNYSSELNVNALELDDSALYLCASSPGGLGYEQYFGPGTRLTVT.

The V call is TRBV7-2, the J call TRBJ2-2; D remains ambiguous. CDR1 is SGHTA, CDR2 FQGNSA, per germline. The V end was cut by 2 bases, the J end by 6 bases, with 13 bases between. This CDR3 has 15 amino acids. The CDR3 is CASSLWVRGSGELFF. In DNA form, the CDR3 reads TGTGCCAGCAGCTTATGGGTACGAGGCTCCGGGGAGCTGTTTTTT.

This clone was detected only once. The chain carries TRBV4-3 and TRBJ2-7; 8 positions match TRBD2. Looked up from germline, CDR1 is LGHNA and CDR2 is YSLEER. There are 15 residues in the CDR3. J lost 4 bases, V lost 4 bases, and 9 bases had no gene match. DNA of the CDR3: TGCGCCAGCAGCCGCACGACTAGCGAAGCGTACGAGCAGTACTTC. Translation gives CASSRTTSEAYEQYF.

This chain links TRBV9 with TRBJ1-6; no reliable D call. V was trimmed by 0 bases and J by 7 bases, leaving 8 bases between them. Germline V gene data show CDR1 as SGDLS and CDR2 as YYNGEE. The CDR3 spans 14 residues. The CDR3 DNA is TGTGCCAGCAGCGTAGGTGTTGGCAATTCACCCCTCCACTTT. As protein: CASSVGVGNSPLHF.

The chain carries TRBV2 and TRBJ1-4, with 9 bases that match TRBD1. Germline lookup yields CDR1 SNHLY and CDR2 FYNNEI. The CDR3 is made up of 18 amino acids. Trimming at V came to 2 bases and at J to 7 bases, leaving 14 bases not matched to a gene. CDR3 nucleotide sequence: TGTGCCAGCAGTGAAAGGGAGCCCCCCGGGACAGGGAGTGAAAAACTGTTTTTT. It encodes CASSEREPPGTGSEKLFF.

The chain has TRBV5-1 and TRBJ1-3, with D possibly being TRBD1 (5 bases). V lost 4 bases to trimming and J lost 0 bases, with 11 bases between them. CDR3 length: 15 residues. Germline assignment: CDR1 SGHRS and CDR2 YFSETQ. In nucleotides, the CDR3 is TGCGCCAGCAGCGCGGGACTGAACTCTGGAAACACCATATATTTT. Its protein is CASSAGLNSGNTIYF.

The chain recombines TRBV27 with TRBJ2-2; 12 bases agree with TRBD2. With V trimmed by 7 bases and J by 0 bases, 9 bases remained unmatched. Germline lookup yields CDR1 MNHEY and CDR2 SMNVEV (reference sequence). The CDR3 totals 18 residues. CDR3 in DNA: TGTGCCAGCAACGAACCCGGGACTAGCGGGCCGAACACCGGGGAGCTGTTTTTT. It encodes CASNEPGTSGPNTGELFF.